These 17 T cell receptor beta chains were all obtained from the same sample, sequenced in a study of OX40 agonist ivuxolimab in advanced cancers. The protocol was immunoSEQ multiplex PCR, while the TCRdb copy is restricted to in-frame clones and leaves out a portion. The sample includes tens of thousands of clones, 85% to 95% of them seen just once. Sequenced material: CD4+ or CD8+ T cells sorted from blood, taken in a trial of the OX40 agonist ivuxolimab. The receptors come from an adult with an advanced solid tumor such as melanoma, head and neck, liver or kidney cancer.

Here the CDR3 reads CASSEGLTPTGELFF. For the CDR3, the DNA is TGTGCCAGCAGTGAGGGACTAACCCCCACCGGGGAGCTGTTTTTT. J is TRBJ2-2 and V is TRBV6-1, with 7 bases matching TRBD2. CDR1 and CDR2 from the germline V gene are MNHNS and SASEGT. J gave up 4 bases and V 3 bases, and 5 bases lay outside the gene matches. The CDR3 runs to 15 residues.

This chain uses TRBV19 with TRBJ2-1; the match to TRBD2 covers 8 bases. Germline-derived CDR1 and CDR2 are LNHDA and SQIVND (reference sequence). The CDR3 has 15 residues. J lost 2 bases, V lost 5 bases, and 5 bases had no gene match. The CDR3 coding sequence is TGTGCCAGTAGTGAACTAGCGGATACCTACAATGAGCAGTTCTTC. This codes for CASSELADTYNEQFF.

The chain employs TRBV9 and TRBJ2-3, with 10 bases lining up with TRBD2. Germline values: CDR1 SGDLS, CDR2 YYNGEE. Trimming removed 0 bases from V and 2 bases from J; junction bases left unmatched: 3. The CDR3 consists of 16 residues. In nucleotides, the CDR3 is TGTGCCAGCAGCGTAGAGCTAGCGGGAGCCACAGATACGCAGTATTTT. It specifies CASSVELAGATDTQYF.

The chain couples TRBV10-1 to TRBJ2-3; D unresolved. V lost 2 bases, J lost 1 base, and 7 bases lay in between. The CDR3 is made up of 14 amino acids. Germline values: CDR1 WNHNN, CDR2 SYGVQD (reference sequence). The CDR3 spells CASSETSGTDTQYF. CDR3 DNA: TGCGCCAGCAGTGAGACGAGCGGCACAGATACGCAGTATTTT.

This rearrangement joins TRBV5-1 to TRBJ2-1, with TRBD2 matching over 7 bases. Germline lookup yields CDR1 SGHRS and CDR2 YFSETQ. This CDR3 contains 17 residues. Trimming cost V 4 bases and J 0 bases; bases outside gene matches: 10. In nucleotides, the CDR3 is TGCGCCAGCAGCCAGGGACTAACGGACCTCTCCTACAATGAGCAGTTCTTC. Translating it yields CASSQGLTDLSYNEQFF.

This chain connects TRBV9 to TRBJ2-1; 9 positions agree with TRBD2. Trimming took 4 bases from V and 0 from J; bases not matched to a gene: 8. The CDR3 is 17 amino acids. Germline V CDR1 and CDR2: SGDLS, YYNGEE. The CDR3 nucleotides are TGTGCCAGCAGCCCCTCGAGCGGGAGGAGCTCCTACAATGAGCAGTTCTTC. As protein: CASSPSSGRSSYNEQFF.

This chain links TRBV9 with TRBJ2-7; D possibly corresponds to TRBD1 (5 bases). The CDR3 sequence is 16 residues long. Germline V gives CDR1 SGDLS, CDR2 YYNGEE. V shed 3 bases and J shed 2 bases, with 18 bases lying between them. CDR3 DNA sequence: TGTGCCAGCAGCGCAGACAGTCTTGGATCAACCTACGAGCAGTACTTC. Amino acids: CASSADSLGSTYEQYF.

This chain joins TRBV27 and TRBJ1-2; no definite D call. The CDR3 length is 14 residues. V lost 5 bases and J lost 4, with 14 bases in between. The germline CDR1 and CDR2 sequences are MNHEY and SMNVEV (reference sequence). CDR3 loop: CASSPGQTSYGYTF. DNA of the CDR3: TGTGCCAGCAGTCCGGGCCAGACTTCCTATGGCTACACCTTC.

The J gene is TRBJ2-1, the V gene TRBV28; 8 bases fit TRBD1. Trimming took 3 bases from V and 4 from J; bases not matched to a gene: 11. Germline V lookup: CDR1 MDHEN, CDR2 SYDVKM. The CDR3 is 17 residues long. CDR3: CASSFTKDRELYNEQFF. Written as DNA, the CDR3 is TGTGCCAGCAGTTTTACCAAGGACAGGGAATTATACAATGAGCAGTTCTTC.

On this clone: At the DNA level, this CDR3 is encoded by other sequences in the same sample as well. The chain carries TRBV19 and TRBJ1-1, with D hard to call. Germline CDR1 reads LNHDA; CDR2 reads SQIVND (reference sequence). The germline V and J ends were trimmed by 6 bases and 3 bases, with 8 bases remaining between them. This CDR3 comprises 12 residues. This chain's CDR3 is CASRWGDTEAFF. CDR3 nucleotide sequence: TGTGCCAGTAGGTGGGGAGACACTGAAGCTTTCTTT.

The rearrangement links TRBV19 to TRBJ2-2; D possibly uses TRBD1 or TRBD2 (5 bases each). Trimming removed 2 bases from V and 3 bases from J, with 13 bases in between. The germline CDR1 and CDR2 sequences are LNHDA and SQIVND (reference sequence). The CDR3 totals 16 residues. CDR3 nucleotides: TGTGCCAGTAGTATACGTGGGACGGGTGACACCGGGGAGCTGTTTTTT. This gives the protein CASSIRGTGDTGELFF. The complete variable domain, with remaining parts taken from reference TRBV19 and TRBJ2-2, reads DGGITQSPKYLFRKEGQNVTLSCEQNLNHDAMYWYRQDPGQGLRLIYYSQIVNDFQKGDIAEGYSVSREKKESFPLTVTSAQKNPTAFYLCASSIRGTGDTGELFFGEGSRLTVL.

The chain recombines TRBV6-6 with TRBJ2-5; 7 bases agree with TRBD1. Unmatched junction bases numbered 2, after V lost 6 bases and J lost 4 bases. In germline, CDR1 is MNHNY, CDR2 SVGAGI (reference sequence). CDR3 length: 12 amino acids. The CDR3 DNA reads TGTGCCAGCAGCCCAGGGGGAGAGACCCAGTACTTC. This gives the protein CASSPGGETQYF.

The chain has TRBV7-6 and TRBJ1-5; TRBD1 matches 7 bases. Losses at the gene ends were 5 bases for V and 4 bases for J; bases not matched to a gene: 5. This CDR3 is 14 amino acids long. CDR1 is SGHVS, CDR2 FNYEAQ, per germline. CDR3 sequence (DNA): TGTGCCAGCAGCCTGGGGACAGAGAATCAGCCCCAGCATTTT. Translated, it gives CASSLGTENQPQHF.

CDR3 in amino acids: CASSLGLRDTQYF. CDR3 nucleotides: TGTGCCAGCAGCTTAGGGCTGCGGGATACGCAGTATTTT. The chain uses TRBV7-9 and TRBJ2-3; D is unclear. Per the germline V gene, CDR1 is SEHNR and CDR2 is FQNEAQ (reference sequence). The CDR3 loop spans 13 amino acids. Trimming took 1 base from V and 6 from J, leaving 8 bases between them.

The chain couples TRBV28 to TRBJ1-2, with a weak D call TRBD1 (6 bases). Deletions cut 7 bases from V and 8 bases from J, with 20 bases between. CDR1 is MDHEN and CDR2 is SYDVKM in the germline V gene. This CDR3 has 14 residues. The CDR3 sequence is CASTRGPRLIGYTF. The CDR3 DNA is TGTGCCAGCACCCGGGGGCCACGACTGATCGGCTACACCTTC.

The V gene is TRBV6-4, the J gene TRBJ2-6; 8 bases fit TRBD1. V shed 3 bases and J 3 bases; nucleotides not matched to a gene: 1. Per germline, CDR1 MRHNA and CDR2 SNTAGT. CDR3 size: 15 residues. CDR3 protein: CASSEDRVGANVLTF. In DNA form, the CDR3 reads TGTGCCAGCAGTGAGGACAGGGTTGGGGCCAACGTCCTGACTTTC.

The chain recombines TRBV27 with TRBJ1-1; D is unclear. The CDR3 is 12 amino acids. Per germline, CDR1 MNHEY and CDR2 SMNVEV (reference sequence). Between the trimmed V and J ends, which lost 8 bases and 0 bases, there was a span of 7 bases. The CDR3 protein is CASEGLNTEAFF. DNA for the CDR3: TGTGCCAGCGAAGGGCTGAACACTGAAGCTTTCTTT.